This section outlines one TCR beta chain sequence together with its context. The data originate from a study of blood T cells in healthy people across ages. CDR3 length: 14 amino acids. Germline CDR1 is SGHNT and CDR2 is YENEEA. The germline V and J ends were trimmed by 1 base and 4 bases, with 10 bases remaining between them. Next came a second PCR, run for about 7 to 12 cycles, which used a sample-barcoded 5' primer along with a J-beta primer mix. Every single cDNA molecule received a tag from a template-switch adaptor with 12 random nucleotides. CDR3-containing paired-end reads numbered at least 3 million in each sample. In TCRdb, the 5' RACE reads were re-called with MiXCR into one record per CDR3 protein. The sample yields roughly 800,000 distinct CDR3 sequences, under 30% seen once. Separately, the same data were catalogued under a study of T cells of mothers and their children.

Source material: blood. This chain links TRBV11-3 with TRBJ2-5, with D perhaps given as TRBD1 or TRBD2 (5 bases each). The TCR sequence derives from a boy aged 10-17 years in good health. The CDR3 bases are TGTGCCAGCAGCTTAGGAGGGGTTTCAGAGACCCAGTACTTC. Translation gives CASSLGGVSETQYF.